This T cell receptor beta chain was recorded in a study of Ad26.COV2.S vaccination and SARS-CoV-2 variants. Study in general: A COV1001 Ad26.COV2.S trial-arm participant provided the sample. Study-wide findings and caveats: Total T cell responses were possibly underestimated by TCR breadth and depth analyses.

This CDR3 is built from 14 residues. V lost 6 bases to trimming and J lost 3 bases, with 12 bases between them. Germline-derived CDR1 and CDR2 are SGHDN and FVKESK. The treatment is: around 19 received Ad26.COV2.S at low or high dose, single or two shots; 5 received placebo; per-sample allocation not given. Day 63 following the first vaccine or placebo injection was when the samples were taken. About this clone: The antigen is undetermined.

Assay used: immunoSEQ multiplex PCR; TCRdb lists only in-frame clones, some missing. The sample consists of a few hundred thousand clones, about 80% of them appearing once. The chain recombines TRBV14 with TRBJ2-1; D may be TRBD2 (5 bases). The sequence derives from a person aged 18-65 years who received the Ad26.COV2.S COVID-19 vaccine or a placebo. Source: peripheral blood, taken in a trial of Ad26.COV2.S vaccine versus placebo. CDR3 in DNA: TGTGCCAGCAGGGGGAGTTCCTTCTACAATGAGCAGTTCTTC. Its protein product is CASRGSSFYNEQFF. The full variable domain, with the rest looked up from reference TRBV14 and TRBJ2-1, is EAGVTQFPSHSVIEKGQTVTLRCDPISGHDNLYWYRRVMGKEIKFLLHFVKESKQDESGMPNNRFLAERTGGTYSTLKVQPAELEDSGVYFCASRGSSFYNEQFFGPGTRLTVL.